What follows are 31 T cell receptor beta chains derived from one specimen sequenced in a study of cytomegalovirus exposure and HLA in healthy donors. The PCR had 60 Vbeta and 13 Jbeta primers. Only in-frame clones appear in the TCRdb table, and some are missing; sequencing was by immunoSEQ multiplex PCR. The sample contains about 110,000 clones, approximately 79% of which appear only once. The sequenced sample consisted of PBMCs. The source of these receptors is a woman in her thirties or forties in good health and CMV-seropositive.

The chain carries TRBV30 and TRBJ2-7; 7 bases are shared with TRBD2. V trimming: 4 bases; J trimming: 2 bases; junction bases outside the gene matches: 8. Germline CDR1 and CDR2: GTSNPN and SVGIG (reference sequence). The CDR3 has 14 amino acids. As DNA, the CDR3 is TGTGCCTGGAACCCGGGACTACCCCCCTACGAGCAGTACTTC. As protein: CAWNPGLPPYEQYF. The full variable domain, rest sourced from reference TRBV30 and TRBJ2-7, is SQTIHQWPATLVQPVGSPLSLECTVEGTSNPNLYWYRQAAGRGLQLLFYSVGIGQISSEVPQNLSASRPQDRQFILSSKKLLLSDSGFYLCAWNPGLPPYEQYFGPGTRLTVT.

DNA of the CDR3: TGTGCCAGCAGTGACTCGAGCGCGGGGACAGATGGCTACACCTTC. The encoded protein is CASSDSSAGTDGYTF. The rearrangement links TRBV6-4 to TRBJ1-2, with 7 positions matching TRBD1. V dropped 0 bases and J dropped 6; count of bases not matched to a gene: 7. Germline-derived CDR1 and CDR2 are MRHNA and SNTAGT. CDR3 size: 15 residues.

This clone counts as medium-sized. The J gene is TRBJ2-7, the V gene TRBV19, with 10 bases identical to TRBD1. The CDR3 totals 13 residues. With 1 base clipped from V and 6 bases from J, the junction kept 0 bases outside the gene matches. CDR1 and CDR2 (germline): LNHDA, SQIVND (reference sequence). CDR3 sequence: CASSIGDRGEQYF. CDR3 sequence (DNA): TGTGCCAGTAGTATAGGGGACAGGGGCGAGCAGTACTTC.

The gene calls are TRBV5-1 and TRBJ2-3, with 9 bases aligning to TRBD2. J was trimmed by 0 bases and V by 0 bases; bases with no gene match: 2. The germline gives CDR1 SGHRS, CDR2 YFSETQ. There are 16 residues in the CDR3. The CDR3, as DNA: TGCGCCAGCAGCTTGGAAGCGGGGGGAAGCACAGATACGCAGTATTTT. Its translation is CASSLEAGGSTDTQYF.

This clone occurred many times. This chain joins TRBV6-1 and TRBJ1-1; TRBD1 agrees at 7 bases. The CDR3 totals 15 residues. Germline V gene sequence: CDR1 MNHNS, CDR2 SASEGT. V shed 7 bases, J shed 4 bases, and the junction held 12 bases outside the gene matches. The CDR3 region has the DNA TGTGCCAGCATTGCGTCCCAGGGGGTAGTCACTGAAGCTTTCTTT. Translation: CASIASQGVVTEAFF.

This clone has just a few counts. The chain couples TRBV5-1 to TRBJ1-2, with unresolved D. Germline V gene lookup returns CDR1 SGHRS and CDR2 YFSETQ. The CDR3 covers 12 residues. The germline V and J ends were trimmed by 4 bases and 4 bases, with 8 bases remaining between them. CDR3 amino acids: CASSLGVYGYTF. CDR3 DNA: TGCGCCAGCAGCCTCGGGGTCTATGGCTACACCTTC.

The chain couples TRBV27 to TRBJ1-2; D gene unclear. V dropped 2 bases and J dropped 6 bases, with 13 bases sitting between them. The CDR3 has 14 amino acids. Looked up from germline, CDR1 is MNHEY and CDR2 is SMNVEV (reference sequence). CDR3 DNA: TGTGCCAGCAGTTTAAATAGGCAGGCCCATGGCTACACCTTC. As protein: CASSLNRQAHGYTF.

The chain is built from TRBV30 and TRBJ1-3; D not certain. From germline, CDR1 is GTSNPN and CDR2 SVGIG (reference sequence). The CDR3 totals 14 residues. Deletions cut 0 bases from V and 2 bases from J, with 8 bases between. The CDR3 spells CAWSVSSAGNTIYF. The CDR3 coding sequence is TGTGCCTGGAGTGTAAGCTCCGCTGGAAACACCATATATTTT.

This clone was seen a handful of times. The chain couples TRBV6-6 to TRBJ1-1; D unresolved. The CDR3 covers 14 residues. Between the trimmed V and J ends, which lost 7 bases and 1 base, there was a span of 13 bases. Germline CDR1 reads MNHNY; CDR2 reads SVGAGI (reference sequence). CDR3 sequence: CASKTGSSNTEAFF. CDR3 DNA: TGTGCCAGCAAGACGGGGTCTTCGAACACTGAAGCTTTCTTT.

The chain joins TRBV7-2 to TRBJ1-1; D not resolved. V lost 4 bases and J lost 3, with 6 bases in between. The germline V gene encodes CDR1 SGHTA and CDR2 FQGNSA. The CDR3 runs 12 residues. The CDR3 DNA reads TGTGCCAGCAGCTCCTTGTACACTGAAGCTTTCTTT. It specifies CASSSLYTEAFF.

The chain combines TRBV11-2 with TRBJ1-2; 7 bases match TRBD1. V gave up 5 bases and J gave up 14 bases; unmatched junction bases: 8. The CDR3 is made up of 11 amino acids. Germline V gives CDR1 SGHAT, CDR2 FQNNGV. In nucleotides, the CDR3 is TGTGCCAGCAGCCAATCGGACAGGAGGACCTTC. Its translation is CASSQSDRRTF.

The J gene is TRBJ2-5, the V gene TRBV14; perhaps TRBD1 as D (6 bases). The CDR3 contains 14 residues. Germline loops: CDR1 SGHDN, CDR2 FVKESK. V was pared by 1 base and J by 6 bases, with 12 bases between. The CDR3 spells CASSQGVQGKTQYF. The CDR3 nucleotides are TGTGCCAGCAGCCAAGGGGTACAGGGTAAGACCCAGTACTTC.

This clone has only one observation. V is TRBV19 and J is TRBJ2-3; 8 bases match TRBD1. The CDR3 consists of 14 residues. Germline V lookup: CDR1 LNHDA, CDR2 SQIVND (reference sequence). The ends lost 5 bases at V and 1 base at J; junction bases unmatched: 2. The CDR3, as DNA: TGTGCCAGTAGTCCGACAGGGGGCACAGATACGCAGTATTTT. It specifies CASSPTGGTDTQYF.

Only one count was recorded for this clone. The rearrangement links TRBV4-2 to TRBJ1-1; D not resolved. In germline, CDR1 is LGHNA, CDR2 YNFKEQ. Between the trimmed V and J ends, which lost 0 bases and 10 bases, there was a span of 15 bases. The length of the CDR3 is 14 residues. CDR3 nucleotides: TGTGCCAGCAGCCAAGATACTGAGAGGGTGTCAGCTTTCTTT. Translating gives CASSQDTERVSAFF.

This clone came up a few times. The chain joins TRBV7-9 to TRBJ1-5; D uncertain. V was cut by 3 bases and J by 7 bases, with 10 bases left in between. Germline V CDR1 and CDR2: SEHNR, FQNEAQ (reference sequence). CDR3 length equals 13 residues. The CDR3 loop is CASSFSAGQPQHF. CDR3 in DNA: TGTGCCAGCAGCTTTTCGGCGGGCCAGCCCCAGCATTTT.

The J gene is TRBJ2-3, the V gene TRBV4-1; D not certain. The CDR3 has 14 amino acids. Germline CDR1 and CDR2: MGHRA and YSYEKL. The ends were cut back, 0 bases at V and 4 bases at J, with 8 bases in the middle. CDR3: CASSQDRQADTQYF. The CDR3 DNA sequence: TGCGCCAGCAGCCAAGACAGACAAGCAGATACGCAGTATTTT.

This clone has only a few counts. This chain links TRBV18 with TRBJ2-7; 7 nucleotides line up with TRBD1. Germline lookup yields CDR1 KGHSH and CDR2 LQKENI. This CDR3 region has 14 residues. With 0 bases clipped from V and 9 bases from J, the junction kept 8 bases outside the gene matches. CDR3 nucleotide sequence: TGTGCCAGCTCACCACCGGGACAGTCCGCTACGCAGTACTTC. Encoded protein: CASSPPGQSATQYF.

The rearrangement uses TRBV14 and TRBJ2-4; D gene ambiguous. Trimming left V 0 bases short and J 9 bases short, with 6 bases between. The CDR3 sequence is 12 residues long. CDR1 is SGHDN and CDR2 is FVKESK in the germline V gene. The CDR3 nucleotides read TGTGCCAGCAGCCAAGACAGAAGCATTCAGTACTTC. Amino acids: CASSQDRSIQYF. The whole variable domain, remainder taken from reference TRBV14 and TRBJ2-4, is EAGVTQFPSHSVIEKGQTVTLRCDPISGHDNLYWYRRVMGKEIKFLLHFVKESKQDESGMPNNRFLAERTGGTYSTLKVQPAELEDSGVYFCASSQDRSIQYFGAGTRLSVL.

The sample holds a few counts of this clone. This sequence joins TRBV18 and TRBJ1-2, with TRBD1 as a possible D gene (5 bases). V lost 6 bases and J 2 bases, leaving 10 bases between the germline ends. The CDR3 consists of 13 residues. Germline CDR1 and CDR2: KGHSH and LQKENI. CDR3 sequence reads: CASSSDRNYGYTF. CDR3 coding DNA: TGTGCCAGCTCCTCAGACAGAAACTATGGCTACACCTTC.

The CDR3 DNA follows: TGCGCCAGCAGCGAAGGGACAGGGGGCTCCTACGAGCAGTACTTC. Protein product: CASSEGTGGSYEQYF. The rearrangement links TRBV5-1 to TRBJ2-7, with 11 positions matching TRBD1. Germline lookup yields CDR1 SGHRS and CDR2 YFSETQ. The V gene end was trimmed by 4 bases and the J gene end by 0 bases; junction bases not matched to a gene: 3. There are 15 residues in the CDR3.

This clone came up once. The DNA for the CDR3 is TGTGCCAGCTCACCGTCGGGTAGCTCCTATAATTCACCCCTCCACTTT. Protein: CASSPSGSSYNSPLHF. This chain connects TRBV18 to TRBJ1-6; D gene ambiguous. Per germline, CDR1 KGHSH and CDR2 LQKENI. Trimming removed 3 bases from V and 0 bases from J, with 9 bases in between. The CDR3 totals 16 residues.

The table lists this clone with a count of one. This rearrangement joins TRBV29-1 to TRBJ1-1; D possibly corresponds to TRBD1 (5 bases). The CDR3 is 13 amino acids. With 1 base removed from V and 5 bases from J, the gap between germline ends came to 11 bases. CDR1 SQVTM and CDR2 ANQGSEA come from the germline V gene. The CDR3 protein is CSVEGTLQTEAFF. DNA of the CDR3: TGCAGCGTTGAAGGGACACTACAAACTGAAGCTTTCTTT.

The chain combines TRBV11-3 with TRBJ2-1; TRBD2 matches at 9 bases. The CDR3 is 15 residues long. V lost 5 bases to trimming and J lost 5 bases; unmatched junction nucleotides: 7. Looked up from germline, CDR1 is SGHNT and CDR2 is YENEEA. CDR3 DNA: TGTGCCAGCAGCAGCAGCGGGGGGTGGGACAATGAGCAGTTCTTC. Residues: CASSSSGGWDNEQFF.

This clone is a singleton in its sample. V is TRBV18 and J is TRBJ1-4; TRBD1 agrees at 9 bases. The CDR3 is 15 residues long. CDR1 KGHSH and CDR2 LQKENI come from the germline V gene. V shed 0 bases, J shed 7 bases, and the junction held 3 bases outside the gene matches. The CDR3 region is CASSPPGQGVEKLFF. CDR3 DNA sequence: TGTGCCAGCTCACCACCGGGACAGGGAGTTGAAAAACTGTTTTTT.

V gene TRBV2 combines with J gene TRBJ2-3; 8 bases are shared with TRBD2. Germline values: CDR1 SNHLY, CDR2 FYNNEI. CDR3 length: 14 amino acids. V lost 4 bases and J lost 2; bases outside the gene matches: 2. The CDR3 loop reads CASSALAATDTQYF. The DNA of the CDR3 is TGTGCCAGCAGTGCACTAGCGGCCACAGATACGCAGTATTTT.

The chain joins TRBV7-6 to TRBJ1-3, with D uncertain. Trimming left V 5 bases short and J 0 bases short, with 14 bases between. Per germline, CDR1 SGHVS and CDR2 FNYEAQ. The CDR3 has 16 residues. CDR3 sequence reads: CASSGGISASGNTIYF. CDR3 DNA: TGTGCCAGCAGCGGCGGAATCTCGGCCTCTGGAAACACCATATATTTT.

DNA for the CDR3: TGCGCCAGCAGCCAAGGATCTCTAGTTCTTATCGATGAGCAGTTCTTC. Translating gives CASSQGSLVLIDEQFF. This chain uses TRBV4-1 with TRBJ2-1; D is uncertain. Trimming shortened V by 1 base and J by 8 bases, and 18 bases separated the two germline ends. Germline CDR1 and CDR2: MGHRA and YSYEKL. The CDR3 runs 16 residues.

The chain joins TRBV9 to TRBJ1-3, with D possibly being TRBD1 (5 bases). The V gene lost 4 bases and the J gene lost 0 bases, with 14 bases spanning the gap. The CDR3 is made up of 16 amino acids. CDR1 and CDR2 (germline): SGDLS, YYNGEE. The CDR3: CASSFRQTHSGNTIYF. The CDR3, as DNA: TGTGCCAGCAGCTTCCGACAGACCCACTCTGGAAACACCATATATTTT.

The chain recombines TRBV5-1 with TRBJ1-4; 10 nucleotides align to TRBD1. The V and J ends lost 4 bases and 7 bases, in that order; junction bases with no gene match: 10. CDR1 is SGHRS, CDR2 YFSETQ, per germline. CDR3 length: 16 residues. The CDR3 region has the DNA TGCGCCAGCAGCCAAAGACCGGGACAGGGGTCTGAAAAACTGTTTTTT. Translating it yields CASSQRPGQGSEKLFF.

This chain links TRBV19 with TRBJ2-1, with 7 bases lining up with TRBD1. V was clipped by 5 bases and J by 8 bases; unmatched bases: 9. Germline lookup yields CDR1 LNHDA and CDR2 SQIVND (reference sequence). The CDR3 contains 14 residues. The CDR3 DNA reads TGTGCCAGTAGTTCGGGACAGAGTTTGGATGAGCAGTTCTTC. This codes for CASSSGQSLDEQFF.

This chain uses TRBV6-5 with TRBJ2-1; weak D call: TRBD2 (5 bases). V lost 5 bases and J 7 bases, leaving 15 bases between the germline ends. From germline, CDR1 is MNHEY and CDR2 SVGAGI. The CDR3 consists of 14 residues. The CDR3 region is CASSQGISGNEQFF. CDR3 coding DNA: TGTGCCAGCAGTCAAGGGATCTCGGGAAATGAGCAGTTCTTC.